What follows are 10 T cell receptor beta chains derived from one specimen sequenced in a study of technical replicates of blood from several donors. Assay: immunoSEQ multiplex PCR; the TCRdb copy retains only in-frame clones and omits some. The data hold approximately 70,000 clones, with 95% to 96% observed a single time. Sequencing was done on a sample of T cells isolated from PBMCs. The receptor source for this set is a human donor in good health.

The genes are TRBV11-3 and TRBJ2-7; unclear D gene. Germline CDR1 and CDR2: SGHNT and YENEEA. CDR3 length: 13 amino acids. V gave up 1 base and J gave up 1 base, with 5 bases separating them. CDR3 bases: TGTGCCAGCAGCTTAGTCCCTTCCTACGAGCAGTACTTC. Its protein is CASSLVPSYEQYF.

This chain joins TRBV19 and TRBJ2-7, with D perhaps TRBD1 (5 bases). Germline CDR1 LNHDA, CDR2 SQIVND (reference sequence). V lost 6 bases and J 3 bases, leaving 15 bases between the germline ends. CDR3 length: 14 amino acids. The CDR3 spells CASSAIGANYEQYF. The CDR3 region has the DNA TGTGCCAGTAGCGCTATAGGGGCCAACTACGAGCAGTACTTC. Using reference TRBV19 and TRBJ2-7 for the parts outside the CDR3, the full variable domain is DGGITQSPKYLFRKEGQNVTLSCEQNLNHDAMYWYRQDPGQGLRLIYYSQIVNDFQKGDIAEGYSVSREKKESFPLTVTSAQKNPTAFYLCASSAIGANYEQYFGPGTRLTVT.

The gene calls are TRBV2 and TRBJ2-1, with D perhaps matching TRBD2 (5 bases). V dropped 11 bases and J dropped 7 bases, with 15 bases sitting between them. Germline V gene data show CDR1 as SNHLY and CDR2 as FYNNEI. The CDR3 covers 12 residues. DNA of the CDR3: TGTGCCTCCCTCGGGATCACAAATGAGCAGTTCTTC. Its protein product is CASLGITNEQFF.

V gene TRBV10-3 combines with J gene TRBJ1-2; TRBD1 agrees at 7 bases. This CDR3 has 15 residues. The V gene's germline CDR1 is ENHRY and CDR2 SYGVKD. J gave up 0 bases and V 7 bases, and 8 bases lay outside the gene matches. CDR3 amino acids: CAITYRTGPNYGYTF. DNA of the CDR3: TGTGCCATCACTTATCGGACAGGCCCTAACTATGGCTACACCTTC.

The chain joins TRBV9 to TRBJ1-5; possibly TRBD1 for D (5 bases). V dropped 3 bases and J dropped 0 bases, with 7 bases sitting between them. CDR3 length: 14 residues. Looked up from germline, CDR1 is SGDLS and CDR2 is YYNGEE. CDR3 nucleotide sequence: TGTGCCAGCAGCGGGCAGGGTAGCAATCAGCCCCAGCATTTT. Its protein is CASSGQGSNQPQHF.

The V gene is TRBV27, the J gene TRBJ1-5; no clear D. Germline V gene lookup returns CDR1 MNHEY and CDR2 SMNVEV (reference sequence). The V end lost 2 bases, the J end lost 1 base, and 9 bases lay between the germline ends. This CDR3 is built from 15 residues. CDR3 nucleotide sequence: TGTGCCAGCAGTTTAGCCGCGGGAAGCAATCAGCCCCAGCATTTT. Protein: CASSLAAGSNQPQHF.

This CDR3 reads CASDRGSGANVLTF. CDR3 DNA sequence: TGCGCCAGCGACAGGGGGTCAGGGGCCAACGTCCTGACTTTC. The genes are TRBV5-1 and TRBJ2-6; TRBD1 aligns across 9 bases. The length of the CDR3 is 14 residues. Germline V CDR1 and CDR2: SGHRS, YFSETQ. Trimming at V came to 7 bases and at J to 4 bases, leaving 3 bases not matched to a gene. The full variable domain, with the rest looked up from reference TRBV5-1 and TRBJ2-6, is KAGVTQTPRYLIKTRGQQVTLSCSPISGHRSVSWYQQTPGQGLQFLFEYFSETQRNKGNFPGRFSGRQFSNSRSEMNVSTLELGDSALYLCASDRGSGANVLTFGAGSRLTVL.

This sequence joins TRBV5-1 and TRBJ1-2; D gene uncertain. Germline-derived CDR1 and CDR2 are SGHRS and YFSETQ. Trimming shortened V by 0 bases and J by 1 base, and 10 bases separated the two germline ends. The CDR3 totals 15 residues. This chain's CDR3 is CASSLGHRSNYGYTF. CDR3 bases: TGCGCCAGCAGCTTGGGGCACCGGAGTAACTATGGCTACACCTTC.

J is TRBJ2-1 and V is TRBV19; unclear D gene. In germline, CDR1 is LNHDA, CDR2 SQIVND (reference sequence). V was clipped by 3 bases and J by 4 bases, with 7 bases between them. CDR3 length equals 13 residues. In nucleotides, the CDR3 is TGTGCCAGTAGTATGGTGACTTACAATGAGCAGTTCTTC. Its translation: CASSMVTYNEQFF.

This chain joins TRBV7-9 and TRBJ1-2, with D uncertain. V lost 3 bases and J lost 4, with 12 bases in between. CDR1 and CDR2 from the germline V gene are SEHNR and FQNEAQ (reference sequence). The CDR3 consists of 14 residues. The CDR3 DNA reads as TGTGCCAGCAGCTTTACCGGAGACGGCTATGGCTACACCTTC. It codes for CASSFTGDGYGYTF.